The sequence of this TCR beta chain was determined in a study of T-cell memory formation after mild COVID-19. As for the study in general: TCR clusters were largely donor specific.

Study-wide findings and caveats: The appearance of some responding clones in pre-infection memory suggested that cross-reactive memory joined.

The ends were cut back, 8 bases at V and 2 bases at J, with 9 bases in the middle. The CDR3 has 12 residues. Turning to this clonotype: The antigen remains undetermined.

MiXCR, run by TCRdb on the 5' RACE reads, gives a single entry per CDR3 protein. The repertoire holds 300,000 to 350,000 distinct CDR3 sequences, roughly 13% seen once, with 20% to 25% in the top ten. This clonotype was obtained from a man younger than 30 who had mild COVID-19 (a few samples of this study predate the infection). Cell type and time point are not known. The rearrangement joins TRBV12-3 or TRBV12-4 to TRBJ2-5; the D gene is possibly TRBD1 (5 bases). Sequencing used PBMCs or a T cell subset sorted from them (not recorded which). The CDR3 reads CASQGSQETQYF. Here the CDR3 DNA reads TGTGCCAGCCAGGGCAGTCAAGAGACCCAGTACTTC.